Following are 17 T cell receptor beta chains from one sample sequenced in a study of blood T cell repertoires in COVID-19. The data were produced by immunoSEQ multiplex PCR, yet TCRdb's version contains in-frame clones alone and is incomplete. The repertoire holds just over 250,000 clones, with about 87% as singletons. Material for sequencing was peripheral blood. The source of these receptors is a woman aged 70-85 years with COVID-19, enrolled during active disease.

CDR3 bases: TGCGCCAGCAGCGCGACAGGGAGAAGCACAGATACGCAGTATTTT. It specifies CASSATGRSTDTQYF. V is TRBV5-1 and J is TRBJ2-3, with 7 bases fitting TRBD1. Per germline, CDR1 SGHRS and CDR2 YFSETQ. The trim removed 4 bases at V and 0 bases at J, leaving 5 bases unmatched. This CDR3 spans 15 amino acids.

The chain employs TRBV11-3 and TRBJ2-1, with 10 nucleotides matching TRBD2. The germline CDR1 and CDR2 sequences are SGHNT and YENEEA. The V segment lost 4 bases and the J segment 3 bases; nucleotides outside the gene matches: 6. The CDR3 is made up of 16 amino acids. The CDR3 sequence: CASSSKLAGHYNEQFF. The CDR3 DNA follows: TGTGCCAGCAGCTCCAAACTAGCGGGACACTACAATGAGCAGTTCTTC.

The chain employs TRBV19 and TRBJ1-1; TRBD1 matches at 8 bases. The CDR3 totals 17 residues. V gave up 2 bases and J gave up 0 bases; unmatched junction bases: 8. Per the germline V gene, CDR1 is LNHDA and CDR2 is SQIVND (reference sequence). CDR3 sequence (DNA): TGTGCCAGTAGTATATGGGGAACAGGGGGGATGAACACTGAAGCTTTCTTT. This sequence encodes CASSIWGTGGMNTEAFF.

The chain is built from TRBV30 and TRBJ2-2; D might be TRBD2 (6 bases). The V gene's germline CDR1 is GTSNPN and CDR2 SVGIG (reference sequence). Trimming pared 8 bases from V and 0 bases from J, leaving 13 bases between. The CDR3 is 14 amino acids. CDR3 coding DNA: TGTGCCCGGGTAACGGGGGCGAACACCGGGGAGCTGTTTTTT. This translates into CARVTGANTGELFF.

The chain carries TRBV2 and TRBJ1-5, with 9 bases identical to TRBD1. Germline V gives CDR1 SNHLY, CDR2 FYNNEI. After removal of 5 bases from V and 5 bases from J, the junction contained 4 bases not matched to a gene. The CDR3 consists of 14 residues. CDR3 region: CASSQRTGDQPQHF. In DNA, the CDR3 is TGTGCCAGCAGTCAAAGGACAGGGGATCAGCCCCAGCATTTT.

Here the CDR3 reads CASSYLGPGQWEQYF. CDR3 sequence (DNA): TGTGCCAGCAGTTACTTGGGGCCGGGCCAGTGGGAGCAGTACTTC. V is TRBV6-5 and J is TRBJ2-7, with D perhaps matching TRBD1 (5 bases). Looked up from germline, CDR1 is MNHEY and CDR2 is SVGAGI. The ends were cut back, 1 base at V and 7 bases at J, with 17 bases in the middle. The CDR3 runs to 15 residues.

The chain carries TRBV4-1 and TRBJ2-1, with 9 bases identical to TRBD2. The germline V gene encodes CDR1 MGHRA and CDR2 YSYEKL. After removal of 3 bases from V and 4 bases from J, the junction contained 10 bases not matched to a gene. This CDR3 spans 17 amino acids. The CDR3 reads CASSHRRTSASYNEQFF. The CDR3 DNA reads as TGCGCCAGCAGCCATCGCCGGACTAGCGCATCTTACAATGAGCAGTTCTTC.

This clone came up once. The chain couples TRBV11-2 to TRBJ1-1, with unresolved D. The CDR3 totals 15 residues. V dropped 1 base and J dropped 0 bases, with 9 bases sitting between them. Germline CDR1 SGHAT, CDR2 FQNNGV. CDR3 in amino acids: CASSLALEMNTEAFF. Written as DNA, the CDR3 is TGTGCCAGCAGCTTAGCGCTAGAGATGAACACTGAAGCTTTCTTT. The whole variable domain, filled in from reference TRBV11-2 and TRBJ1-1, reads EAGVAQSPRYKIIEKRQSVAFWCNPISGHATLYWYQQILGQGPKLLIQFQNNGVVDDSQLPKDRFSAERLKGVDSTLKIQPAKLEDSAVYLCASSLALEMNTEAFFGQGTRLTVV.

This rearrangement joins TRBV28 to TRBJ1-2, with D uncertain. Trimming took 7 bases from V and 1 from J, leaving 7 bases between them. The germline V gene has CDR1 MDHEN and CDR2 SYDVKM. The CDR3 is 12 amino acids. The chain's CDR3 is CASNDNNYGYTF. The CDR3, as DNA: TGTGCCAGCAACGACAATAACTATGGCTACACCTTC.

CDR3 region: CASSPYPGGNTDTQYF. The CDR3 DNA sequence: TGTGCCAGCAGTCCATATCCGGGAGGTAACACAGATACGCAGTATTTT. This chain links TRBV7-3 with TRBJ2-3, with 7 bases identical to TRBD2. CDR1 and CDR2 (germline): SGHTA, FQGTGA. The CDR3 is 16 residues long. Unmatched junction bases numbered 11, after V lost 6 bases and J lost 2 bases.

The chain carries TRBV7-2 and TRBJ2-7; 7 bases line up with TRBD1. Germline V lookup: CDR1 SGHTA, CDR2 FQGNSA. CDR3 length equals 14 residues. V lost 6 bases, J lost 0 bases, and 5 bases stayed unmatched. The CDR3 nucleotides read TGTGCCAGCAGAAGGGCAGGGGGCTCCTACGAGCAGTACTTC. Its translation is CASRRAGGSYEQYF.

This chain links TRBV4-2 with TRBJ1-5; weak D call: TRBD1 (5 bases). Germline V lookup: CDR1 LGHNA, CDR2 YNFKEQ. The CDR3 is 16 amino acids. V lost 1 base and J 5 bases, leaving 15 bases between the germline ends. This CDR3 reads CASSQGVREGDQPQHF. The CDR3 nucleotides are TGTGCCAGCAGCCAAGGGGTCAGGGAAGGTGATCAGCCCCAGCATTTT.

V is TRBV6-6 and J is TRBJ1-4, with TRBD1 matching over 7 bases. Trimming at V came to 3 bases and at J to 8 bases, leaving 6 bases not matched to a gene. Germline assignment: CDR1 MNHNY and CDR2 SVGAGI (reference sequence). This CDR3 comprises 14 residues. As DNA, the CDR3 is TGTGCCAGCAGTTATTACGACAGGGTCGAAAAACTGTTTTTT. Encoded protein: CASSYYDRVEKLFF.

This clone showed up just once. The chain couples TRBV13 to TRBJ2-7; D is unclear. CDR3 length: 12 residues. Deletions cut 5 bases from V and 0 bases from J, with 5 bases between. CDR1 is PRHDT, CDR2 FYEKMQ, per germline (reference sequence). The CDR3 DNA reads as TGTGCCAGCAGCCCGAGCTCCTACGAGCAGTACTTC. It codes for CASSPSSYEQYF.

The chain has TRBV5-1 and TRBJ2-5; 10 positions agree with TRBD1. CDR1 and CDR2 (germline): SGHRS, YFSETQ. After removal of 4 bases from V and 9 bases from J, the junction contained 9 bases not matched to a gene. CDR3 size: 14 residues. The CDR3 here is CASSPLPGQGAQYF. As DNA, the CDR3 is TGCGCCAGCAGCCCCCTCCCCGGACAGGGGGCCCAGTACTTC.

The V call is TRBV7-2, the J call TRBJ2-1; 9 nucleotides agree with TRBD1. Trimming removed 4 bases from V and 3 bases from J; junction bases left unmatched: 4. Germline V gene data show CDR1 as SGHTA and CDR2 as FQGNSA. The CDR3 consists of 15 residues. The CDR3 loop is CASSSGTGHYNEQFF. The CDR3 DNA reads TGTGCCAGCAGCTCCGGGACAGGGCACTACAATGAGCAGTTCTTC.

This clone was seen only once. The chain uses TRBV19 and TRBJ1-5, with D perhaps TRBD1 (5 bases). CDR3 length equals 16 residues. CDR1 is LNHDA, CDR2 SQIVND, per germline (reference sequence). V was trimmed by 2 bases and J by 7 bases, leaving 18 bases between them. In nucleotides, the CDR3 is TGTGCCAGTAGTATACGGGTCGGCAGGGCGGACCAGCCCCAGCATTTT. This gives the protein CASSIRVGRADQPQHF.